This T cell receptor (beta chain) was recovered during a study of siplizumab effects on memory and regulatory T cells. Study observations and caveats: Siplizumab caused a significant drop in alloreactive sequences traceable to unstimulated CD4+ memory cells. Proliferating CD4+ or CD8+ clones, roughly 80-97% of them, lacked an assignable naive or memory phenotype.

Produced via immunoSEQ multiplex PCR; TCRdb's table is partial and in-frame only. The sample holds about 50,000 clones, about 93% seen once. On this clone itself: Antigen unknown.

The receptor's source is a human donor in good health. Material: CD8+ T cells sorted from blood.

In nucleotides, the CDR3 is TGTGCCAGTAGGGTGCTAGCGGGAGTCAATGAGCAGTTCTTC. Its protein is CASRVLAGVNEQFF. This sequence joins TRBV19 and TRBJ2-1, with TRBD2 identical over 10 bases. Germline CDR1 LNHDA, CDR2 SQIVND (reference sequence). V shed 6 bases, J shed 6 bases, and the junction held 5 bases outside the gene matches. The CDR3 consists of 14 residues.